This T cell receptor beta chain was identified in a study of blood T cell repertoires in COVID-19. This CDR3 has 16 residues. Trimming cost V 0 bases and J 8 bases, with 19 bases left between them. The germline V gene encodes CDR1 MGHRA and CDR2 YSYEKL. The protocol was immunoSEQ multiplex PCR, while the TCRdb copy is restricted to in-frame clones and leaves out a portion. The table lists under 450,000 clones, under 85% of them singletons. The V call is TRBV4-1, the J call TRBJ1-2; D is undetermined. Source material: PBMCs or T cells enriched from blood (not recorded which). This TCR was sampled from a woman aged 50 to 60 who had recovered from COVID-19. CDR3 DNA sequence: TGCGCCAGCAGCCAAGATTCGGGCGTGTTGACGGGGGGCTACACCTTC. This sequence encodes CASSQDSGVLTGGYTF.